These 17 T cell receptor beta chains share one sample of origin, sequenced in a study of shared clonotypes between healthy human individuals. Produced via immunoSEQ multiplex PCR; TCRdb's table is partial and in-frame only. The sample yields 1,100,000 or so clones, approximately 80% seen once. The sequenced sample consisted of memory CD4+ T cells from PBMCs. The subset is: CD45RA-negative fraction. These receptors were collected from a man between 18 and 29 years old in good health. Some clones in this sample may be carry-over from other donors' samples.

In its sample, this clone was seen once. This chain links TRBV28 with TRBJ1-4, with unresolved D. Germline CDR1 reads MDHEN; CDR2 reads SYDVKM. Trimming stripped 7 bases from V and 10 bases from J, with 13 bases between. The length of the CDR3 is 12 residues. The CDR3 region is CASKTPTGKLFF. The DNA of the CDR3 is TGTGCCAGCAAAACTCCCACGGGAAAACTGTTTTTT.

The chain has TRBV7-9 and TRBJ2-7; TRBD2 matches 10 bases. Germline assignment: CDR1 SEHNR and CDR2 FQNEAQ (reference sequence). V lost 5 bases and J lost 1; bases outside the gene matches: 8. The CDR3 extends over 16 amino acids. CDR3 sequence: CASSAVGSGRSYEQYF. The CDR3 coding sequence is TGTGCCAGCAGCGCAGTCGGTAGCGGGAGGTCCTACGAGCAGTACTTC.

The chain uses TRBV11-2 and TRBJ2-5, with 9 nucleotides matching TRBD2. V lost 5 bases, J lost 4 bases, and 8 bases stayed unmatched. There are 15 residues in the CDR3. CDR1 is SGHAT, CDR2 FQNNGV, per germline. The chain's CDR3 is CASSPIRLAAETQYF. As DNA, the CDR3 is TGTGCCAGCAGCCCTATTAGACTAGCGGCAGAGACCCAGTACTTC.

The chain carries TRBV11-1 and TRBJ2-5; D gene unclear. Germline V gene lookup returns CDR1 SGHAT and CDR2 FQDESV (reference sequence). V was clipped by 1 base and J by 4 bases, with 7 bases between them. The length of the CDR3 is 13 residues. The CDR3 region is CASSLVRGETQYF. For the CDR3, the DNA is TGTGCCAGCAGCTTAGTGAGAGGAGAGACCCAGTACTTC. Supplemented by reference TRBV11-1 and TRBJ2-5, the full variable domain reads EAEVAQSPRYKITEKSQAVAFWCDPISGHATLYWYRQILGQGPELLVQFQDESVVDDSQLPKDRFSAERLKGVDSTLKIQPAELGDSAMYLCASSLVRGETQYFGPGTRLLVL.

The V gene is TRBV7-9, the J gene TRBJ2-1, with 7 nucleotides matching TRBD1. Germline trimming cut 5 bases from V and 5 bases from J; bases unmatched to any gene: 6. The CDR3 consists of 14 residues. Germline CDR1 and CDR2: SEHNR and FQNEAQ (reference sequence). CDR3: CASSIHDRDNEQFF. DNA of the CDR3: TGTGCCAGCAGCATCCACGACAGGGACAATGAGCAGTTCTTC.

This clone has more than one count but fewer than ten. This chain links TRBV15 with TRBJ2-7; TRBD1 agrees at 9 bases. Germline V gene lookup returns CDR1 LNHNV and CDR2 YYDKDF (reference sequence). Trimming removed 3 bases from V and 0 bases from J; junction bases left unmatched: 3. CDR3 size: 15 residues. As DNA, the CDR3 is TGTGCCACCAGCAGCCGACAGGGGGTCTCCTACGAGCAGTACTTC. Translating it yields CATSSRQGVSYEQYF.

V usage is TRBV7-9 and J usage is TRBJ2-2; tentative D call: TRBD1 (5 bases). V shed 5 bases and J shed 4 bases, with 17 bases lying between them. This CDR3 has 16 residues. Germline V gene sequence: CDR1 SEHNR, CDR2 FQNEAQ (reference sequence). This CDR3 reads CASSPTQTELTGELFF. The CDR3 DNA is TGTGCCAGCAGCCCGACTCAGACAGAGCTCACCGGGGAGCTGTTTTTT.

This clone came up a few times. V and J are TRBV30 and TRBJ1-1, with 7 bases lining up with TRBD1. CDR3 length: 16 residues. V lost 2 bases, J lost 3 bases, and 12 bases stayed unmatched. CDR1 is GTSNPN, CDR2 SVGIG, per germline (reference sequence). The CDR3 sequence: CAWSPPDRVRYTEAFF. The CDR3 DNA reads as TGTGCCTGGAGTCCCCCAGACAGGGTGCGTTACACTGAAGCTTTCTTT.

V and J are TRBV5-1 and TRBJ2-7, with a possible D match to TRBD1 (6 bases). With 5 bases removed from V and 2 bases from J, the gap between germline ends came to 14 bases. This CDR3 is 14 amino acids long. Looked up from germline, CDR1 is SGHRS and CDR2 is YFSETQ. Written as DNA, the CDR3 is TGCGCCAGCAGGGTCTTCGGACAGACCTACGAGCAGTACTTC. This translates into CASRVFGQTYEQYF. The full variable domain, with the rest looked up from reference TRBV5-1 and TRBJ2-7, is KAGVTQTPRYLIKTRGQQVTLSCSPISGHRSVSWYQQTPGQGLQFLFEYFSETQRNKGNFPGRFSGRQFSNSRSEMNVSTLELGDSALYLCASRVFGQTYEQYFGPGTRLTVT.

The CDR3 DNA follows: TGTGCCAGCAGCCCGCGGTTGAGGGATACAACTAATGAAAAACTGTTTTTT. It yields the protein CASSPRLRDTTNEKLFF. The V call is TRBV5-6, the J call TRBJ1-4, with D hard to call. The CDR3 runs to 17 residues. Germline CDR1 and CDR2: SGHDT and YYEEEE. V shed 4 bases and J shed 0 bases, with 16 bases lying between them.

This clone was counted many times. This chain links TRBV6-5 with TRBJ1-3; D may be TRBD1 (5 bases). In germline, CDR1 is MNHEY, CDR2 SVGAGI. This CDR3 has 14 residues. Deletions cut 5 bases from V and 4 bases from J, with 12 bases between. The CDR3 coding sequence is TGTGCCAGCAGTCCGGGGACCTCAGGAAACACCATATATTTT. Translated, it gives CASSPGTSGNTIYF.

This sequence joins TRBV18 and TRBJ2-1; D ambiguous. Germline V gene data show CDR1 as KGHSH and CDR2 as LQKENI. The CDR3 runs to 12 residues. Trimming took 2 bases from V and 10 from J, leaving 9 bases between them. The CDR3: CASSPDKGEQFF. Here the CDR3 DNA reads TGTGCCAGCTCACCAGATAAAGGGGAGCAGTTCTTC.

In DNA form, the CDR3 reads TGTGCCACCAGCAGAGGGGGGACAGGGGGAAATGAGCAGTTCTTC. Translation gives CATSRGGTGGNEQFF. The chain recombines TRBV15 with TRBJ2-1; 11 bases fit TRBD1. V gave up 1 base and J gave up 7 bases; unmatched junction bases: 3. CDR1 is LNHNV and CDR2 is YYDKDF in the germline V gene (reference sequence). There are 15 residues in the CDR3.

This clone was counted once. This sequence joins TRBV7-2 and TRBJ2-2; D unclear. V gave up 2 bases and J gave up 4 bases, with 8 bases separating them. The germline V gene encodes CDR1 SGHTA and CDR2 FQGNSA. This CDR3 has 14 amino acids. CDR3 protein: CASSLNSRTGELFF. The CDR3 DNA reads as TGTGCCAGCAGCTTAAACAGCCGCACCGGGGAGCTGTTTTTT.

The chain joins TRBV4-1 to TRBJ2-7; no reliable D call. CDR3 size: 13 residues. Germline V CDR1 and CDR2: MGHRA, YSYEKL. V was pared by 4 bases and J by 2 bases, with 9 bases between. The CDR3 DNA is TGCGCCAGCAGCCCTTACCGGGCCTACGAGCAGTACTTC. Its translation is CASSPYRAYEQYF.

The CDR3 protein is CASSYRGMNEKLFF. CDR3 DNA sequence: TGTGCCAGCAGCTACAGGGGGATGAATGAAAAACTGTTTTTT. The genes are TRBV7-8 and TRBJ1-4; 8 bases are a match to TRBD1. CDR3 length equals 14 residues. Germline assignment: CDR1 SGHVS and CDR2 FQNEAQ. Unmatched junction bases numbered 3, after V lost 4 bases and J lost 5 bases. The full variable domain, rest sourced from reference TRBV7-8 and TRBJ1-4, is GAGVSQSPRYKVAKRGQDVALRCDPISGHVSLFWYQQALGQGPEFLTYFQNEAQLDKSGLPSDRFFAERPEGSVSTLKIQRTQQEDSAVYLCASSYRGMNEKLFFGSGTQLSVL.

V is TRBV7-3 and J is TRBJ2-1, with D possibly TRBD1 on 7 matching bases. Trimming stripped 4 bases from V and 6 bases from J, with 16 bases between. The germline gives CDR1 SGHTA, CDR2 FQGTGA. CDR3 length: 15 residues. CDR3 sequence (DNA): TGTGCCAGCAGCTCTCGACAGGGACTGGTCAATGAGCAGTTCTTC. Amino acid sequence: CASSSRQGLVNEQFF.